A selection of T cell receptor beta chains follows, all from one sample in a study of T cell changes during pregnancy in multiple sclerosis. Using immunoSEQ multiplex PCR, the repertoire was profiled, and TCRdb retains in-frame clones only, with some absent. This table holds tens of thousands of clones, around nine tenths found once. Sequences were derived from CD8+ T cells from peripheral blood mononuclear cells, sampled before pregnancy. The receptors were sampled from a female donor with multiple sclerosis, enrolled in a pregnancy study. Each CDR3 is given with its conserved first and last residue. D genes are given only for firm matches. Part of the rows lack a size; the others show once, few, many or a class for expanded clones.

D	V	size	J	DNA	CDR3
TRBD2	TRBV9	NA	TRBJ2-3	TGTGCCAGCAGCGTAGAGGGACTAGCGGGGGGGCCATCAGATACGCAGTATTTT	CASSVEGLAGGPSDTQYF
NA	TRBV13	NA	TRBJ1-6	TGTGCCAGCAGCTTAGGTGACAGCCACTATAATTCACCCCTCCACTTT	CASSLGDSHYNSPLHF
NA	TRBV7-7	NA	TRBJ2-7	TGTGCTAGCAGCCCAGGGCCTAGCTACGAGCAGTACTTC	CASSPGPSYEQYF
TRBD2	TRBV2	NA	TRBJ2-3	TGTGCCAGCAGGGTAGCGGGGGCTCGAGCAGATACGCAGTATTTT	CASRVAGARADTQYF
NA	TRBV13	NA	TRBJ1-4	TGTGCCAGCAGCTTGCCGCCGGGAGAAAAACTGTTTTTT	CASSLPPGEKLFF
TRBD1	TRBV19	NA	TRBJ2-5	TGTGCCAGTAGGGAAGGGGGCGGAGAGACCCAGTACTTC	CASREGGGETQYF
NA	TRBV30	NA	TRBJ1-1	TGTGCCTGGGGGAGGGGGAACACTGAAGCTTTCTTT	CAWGRGNTEAFF
NA	TRBV6-5	once	TRBJ1-4	TGTGCCAGCAGTTACTATGCGGTCTCTAGTAGAAAACTGTTTTTT	CASSYYAVSSRKLFF
NA	TRBV7-2	NA	TRBJ1-3	TGTGCCAGCAGCCGCTGGTGGGCGCACGGAAACACCATATATTTT	CASSRWWAHGNTIYF
NA	TRBV27	NA	TRBJ1-4	TGTGCCAGCAGTAGCAGGGGCGCAACTAATGAAAAACTGTTTTTT	CASSSRGATNEKLFF
NA	TRBV11-2	NA	TRBJ2-5	TGTGCCAGCAGCTTAGGATTAGGGGTTGTAGAGACCCAGTACTTC	CASSLGLGVVETQYF
NA	TRBV11-2	NA	TRBJ2-7	TGTGCCAGCAGCCGGGGGACCCTCGCAGACAGGGACGAGCAGTACTTC	CASSRGTLADRDEQYF
NA	TRBV4-3	NA	TRBJ2-1	TGCGCCAGCAGCCAAGGATTCGAAGCAGGGCCCTACAATGAGCAGTTCTTC	CASSQGFEAGPYNEQFF
NA	TRBV4-3	NA	TRBJ2-5	TGCGCCAGCAGCCAAGATGCAGGGGCGCTTCTGGAGACCCAGTACTTC	CASSQDAGALLETQYF
NA	TRBV27	NA	TRBJ1-6	TGTGCCAGCAGTTTCCCCAGTTCACCCCTCCACTTT	CASSFPSSPLHF
TRBD1	TRBV4-1	NA	TRBJ1-2	TGCGCCAGCAGCCAAGATCGAGGGGGCGCGGCCCATGGCTACACCTTC	CASSQDRGGAAHGYTF
NA	TRBV5-4	NA	TRBJ2-1	TGTGCCAGCAGCTGGTGGAGGGGCGCCAATGAGCAGTTCTTC	CASSWWRGANEQFF
TRBD1	TRBV19	NA	TRBJ1-4	TGTGCCAGTAGCACGGGACAGGTGGATGAAAAACTGTTTTTT	CASSTGQVDEKLFF
NA	TRBV20-1	NA	TRBJ2-7	TGCAGTGCTATAGGGCAGGGGGAGCAGTACTTC	CSAIGQGEQYF
NA	TRBV6-1	once	TRBJ2-3	TGTGCCAGCAGTCCCGTTCTGCGGGATACGCAGTATTTT	CASSPVLRDTQYF
TRBD2	TRBV7-2	NA	TRBJ2-3	TGTGCCAGCAGCTCGCGGGGGGGCACAGATACGCAGTATTTT	CASSSRGGTDTQYF
NA	TRBV7-4	once	TRBJ1-2	TGTGCCACCACCCCCGGGACATTTAACTATGGCTACACCTTC	CATTPGTFNYGYTF
NA	TRBV4-2	NA	TRBJ2-7	TGTGCCAGCAGCCAAGCTTTAGGTAGCGTACAATACGAGCAGTACTTC	CASSQALGSVQYEQYF
TRBD1	TRBV9	once	TRBJ2-7	TGTGCCAGCAGCGTAGGGGACAGGGATACCTACGAGCAGTACTTC	CASSVGDRDTYEQYF
TRBD1	TRBV5-3	NA	TRBJ2-3	TGTGCCAGAAGCCCGAGGGGGACAGCTAGCACAGATACGCAGTATTTT	CARSPRGTASTDTQYF
NA	TRBV13	NA	TRBJ1-1	TGTGCCAGCAGCAACAGGGTCGGCACTGAAGCTTTCTTT	CASSNRVGTEAFF
TRBD2	TRBV11-2	NA	TRBJ2-1	TGTGCCAGCAGCTCGTTCACTAGCGGGGGTTTCAATGAGCAGTTCTTC	CASSSFTSGGFNEQFF
NA	TRBV5-6	NA	TRBJ2-1	TGTGCCAGCTTGTCACTGCGGGATCCTTACAATGAGCAGTTCTTC	CASLSLRDPYNEQFF
NA	TRBV29-1	NA	TRBJ1-2	TGCAGCGTTGATAATGGCTACACCTTC	CSVDNGYTF
NA	TRBV27	NA	TRBJ1-2	TGTGCCAGCAGCGGGGGGGCTGGCTATGGCTACACCTTC	CASSGGAGYGYTF
TRBD2	TRBV6-5	once	TRBJ2-7	TGTGCCAGCAGTTACTCTGCTAGCGGGGGCTACGAGCAGTACTTC	CASSYSASGGYEQYF
TRBD1	TRBV15	NA	TRBJ2-3	TGTGCCACCAGCAGAGCGAGGGGGACAGGAGGCGATTCGGAAGATACGCAGTATTTT	CATSRARGTGGDSEDTQYF
NA	TRBV4-3	NA	TRBJ1-3	TGCGCCAGCAGCCTCAGCACTCAGGGATCTGGAAACACCATATATTTT	CASSLSTQGSGNTIYF
NA	TRBV27	NA	TRBJ2-6	TGTGCCAGCAGACCGGGATCTCACCCCGTCCTGACTTTC	CASRPGSHPVLTF
NA	TRBV27	NA	TRBJ2-5	TGTGCCAGCAGTCCGGTTGGGGGGGCTTCAGAGACCCAGTACTTC	CASSPVGGASETQYF
NA	TRBV6-6	NA	TRBJ1-2	TGTGCCAGCAGACAGGGTGGTGGCTACACCTTC	CASRQGGGYTF
NA	TRBV10-3	NA	TRBJ2-5	TGTGCCATCAGTGAGTCGGCAGGGGGGTTCGGAACCGAAGGAGAGACCCAGTACTTC	CAISESAGGFGTEGETQYF
NA	TRBV6-4	NA	TRBJ2-2	TGTGCCAGCAGTCGGGGGAACACCGGGGAGCTGTTTTTT	CASSRGNTGELFF
TRBD1	TRBV9	NA	TRBJ2-5	TGTGCCAGCAGCGTTCCACGGACAGGGGGCGAAGAGACCCAGTACTTC	CASSVPRTGGEETQYF
NA	TRBV10-3	once	TRBJ1-1	TGTGCCATCAGTGAGTCTAATCTGGCCGGGTCTGAAGCTTTCTTT	CAISESNLAGSEAFF
NA	TRBV9	NA	TRBJ2-1	TGTGCCAGCAGCGCCGGACACTACAATGAGCAGTTCTTC	CASSAGHYNEQFF
NA	TRBV9	NA	TRBJ2-5	TGTGCCAGCAGCGTAGTCTCGGGAGAGACCCAGTACTTC	CASSVVSGETQYF
NA	TRBV11-2	NA	TRBJ1-1	TGTGCCAGCACCCCTGGGCAGGGGAACACTGAAGCTTTCTTT	CASTPGQGNTEAFF
TRBD1	TRBV13	NA	TRBJ1-3	TGTGCCAGCAGCCTCGACAGGGCTGGAAACACCATATATTTT	CASSLDRAGNTIYF
NA	TRBV9	NA	TRBJ2-3	TGTGCCAGCAGCGCGAGTTCAGATACGCAGTATTTT	CASSASSDTQYF
TRBD1	TRBV2	NA	TRBJ1-2	TGTGCCAGCAGCACACAGGGGGCAAGAGGCTACACCTTC	CASSTQGARGYTF
TRBD1	TRBV9	NA	TRBJ1-2	TGTGCCAGCAGCGTAGGGGGACAGAACTATGGCTACACCTTC	CASSVGGQNYGYTF
TRBD1	TRBV7-8	few	TRBJ1-2	TGTGCCAGCAGCTTAGAGAGAGGAGGGGGCCTCTATGGCTACACCTTC	CASSLERGGGLYGYTF